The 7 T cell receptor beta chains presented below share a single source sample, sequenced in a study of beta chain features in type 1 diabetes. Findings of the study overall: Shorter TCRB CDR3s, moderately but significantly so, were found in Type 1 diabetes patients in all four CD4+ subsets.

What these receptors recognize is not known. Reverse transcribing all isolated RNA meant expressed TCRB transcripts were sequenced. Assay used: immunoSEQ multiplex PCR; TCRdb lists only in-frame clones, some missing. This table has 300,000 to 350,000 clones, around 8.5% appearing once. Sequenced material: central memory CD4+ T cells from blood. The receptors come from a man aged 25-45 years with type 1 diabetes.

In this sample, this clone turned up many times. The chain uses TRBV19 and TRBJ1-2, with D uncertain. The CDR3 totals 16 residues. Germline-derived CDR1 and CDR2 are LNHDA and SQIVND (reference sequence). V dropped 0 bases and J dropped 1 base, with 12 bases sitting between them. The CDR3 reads CASSIDHQAYNYGYTF. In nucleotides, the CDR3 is TGTGCCAGTAGTATAGATCACCAGGCCTATAACTATGGCTACACCTTC.

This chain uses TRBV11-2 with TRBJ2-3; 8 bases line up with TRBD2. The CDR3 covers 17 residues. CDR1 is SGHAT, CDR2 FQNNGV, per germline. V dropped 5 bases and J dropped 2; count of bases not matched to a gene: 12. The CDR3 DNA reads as TGTGCCAGCAGCGCCCTGGCCCTAGCGGGCATCACAGATACGCAGTATTTT. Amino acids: CASSALALAGITDTQYF.

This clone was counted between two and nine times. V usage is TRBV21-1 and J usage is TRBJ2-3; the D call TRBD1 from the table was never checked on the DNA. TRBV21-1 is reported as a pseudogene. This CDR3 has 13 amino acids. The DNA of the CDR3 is TGTGCCAGCAGCAGAGCCAGGGGAAGCACGCAGTATTTT. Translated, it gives CASSRARGSTQYF.

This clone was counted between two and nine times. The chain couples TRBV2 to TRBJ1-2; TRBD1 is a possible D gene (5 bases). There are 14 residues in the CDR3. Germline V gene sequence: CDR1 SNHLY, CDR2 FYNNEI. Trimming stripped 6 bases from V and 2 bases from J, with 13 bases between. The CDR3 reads CASSPTASNYGYTF. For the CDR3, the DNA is TGTGCCAGCAGCCCGACAGCATCAAACTATGGCTACACCTTC.

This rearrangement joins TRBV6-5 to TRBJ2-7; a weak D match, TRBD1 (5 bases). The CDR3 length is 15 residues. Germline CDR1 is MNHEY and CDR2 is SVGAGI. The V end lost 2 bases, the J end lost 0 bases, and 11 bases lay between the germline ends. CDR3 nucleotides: TGTGCCAGCAGTTACGTCGCAGGGAACTCCTACGAGCAGTACTTC. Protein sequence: CASSYVAGNSYEQYF.

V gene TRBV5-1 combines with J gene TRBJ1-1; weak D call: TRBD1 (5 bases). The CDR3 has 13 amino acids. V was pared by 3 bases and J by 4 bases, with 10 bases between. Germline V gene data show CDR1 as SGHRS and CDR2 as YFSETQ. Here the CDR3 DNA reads TGCGCCAGCAGCTCGACAGAGACCACTGAAGCTTTCTTT. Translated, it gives CASSSTETTEAFF.

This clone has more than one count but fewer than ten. The CDR3 sequence: CASSARAEKLASGNTIYF. In DNA form, the CDR3 reads TGTGCCAGCAGCGCCCGGGCGGAGAAACTCGCCTCTGGAAACACCATATATTTT. The chain combines TRBV9 with TRBJ1-3; no clear D. Trimming pared 3 bases from V and 0 bases from J, leaving 19 bases between. The CDR3 is 18 amino acids. CDR1 and CDR2 from the germline V gene are SGDLS and YYNGEE.